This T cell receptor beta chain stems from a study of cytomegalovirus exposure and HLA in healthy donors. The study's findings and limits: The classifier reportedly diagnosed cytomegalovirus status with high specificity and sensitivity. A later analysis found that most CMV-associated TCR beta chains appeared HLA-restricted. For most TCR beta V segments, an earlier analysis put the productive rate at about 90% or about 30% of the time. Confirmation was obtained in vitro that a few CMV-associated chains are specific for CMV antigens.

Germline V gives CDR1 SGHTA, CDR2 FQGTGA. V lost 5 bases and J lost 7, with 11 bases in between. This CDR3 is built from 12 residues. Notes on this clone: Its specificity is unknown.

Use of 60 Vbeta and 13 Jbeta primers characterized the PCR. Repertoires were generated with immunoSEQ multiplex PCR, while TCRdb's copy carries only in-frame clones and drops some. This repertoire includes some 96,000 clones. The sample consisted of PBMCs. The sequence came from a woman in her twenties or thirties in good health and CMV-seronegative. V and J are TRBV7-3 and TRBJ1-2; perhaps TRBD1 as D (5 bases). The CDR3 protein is CASSPGQGGYTF. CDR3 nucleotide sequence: TGTGCCAGCAGCCCCGGTCAGGGTGGCTACACCTTC.